These 32 T cell receptor beta chains came from one sample sequenced in a study of T cell changes during pregnancy in multiple sclerosis. Using immunoSEQ multiplex PCR, the repertoire was profiled, and TCRdb retains in-frame clones only, with some absent. This sample has tens of thousands of clones, with 75% to 90% found just once. Sequenced here: peripheral blood, sampled in the second trimester of pregnancy. These receptors all come from a female donor in good health, enrolled as a control in a pregnancy study.

The chain links TRBV19 to TRBJ2-7, with TRBD2 matching 12 bases. Germline lookup yields CDR1 LNHDA and CDR2 SQIVND (reference sequence). V gave up 9 bases and J gave up 2 bases; unmatched junction bases: 5. The CDR3 is 14 amino acids. In DNA form, the CDR3 reads TGTGCCAGCTCACTAGCGGGGGGCACCTACGAGCAGTACTTC. Amino acids: CASSLAGGTYEQYF. The full variable domain, completed using reference TRBV19 and TRBJ2-7, is DGGITQSPKYLFRKEGQNVTLSCEQNLNHDAMYWYRQDPGQGLRLIYYSQIVNDFQKGDIAEGYSVSREKKESFPLTVTSAQKNPTAFYLCASSLAGGTYEQYFGPGTRLTVT.

A note on this clone: Germline and junction disagree at one end, which may indicate a read error. The chain couples TRBV13 to TRBJ2-5; 11 bases map to TRBD1. Germline values: CDR1 PRHDT, CDR2 FYEKMQ (reference sequence). The CDR3 has 19 residues. The CDR3 protein is CASSSSGTGGALYQETQYF. The CDR3 region has the DNA TGTGCCAGCAGCTCATCCGGGACAGGGGGTGCTTTATACCAGGAGACCCAGTACTTC.

V and J are TRBV18 and TRBJ1-3; no reliable D call. CDR3 length: 15 amino acids. V was cut by 0 bases and J by 0 bases, with 6 bases left in between. Germline V gene sequence: CDR1 KGHSH, CDR2 LQKENI. CDR3 loop: CASSPPSGSGNTIYF. CDR3 nucleotide sequence: TGTGCCAGCTCACCACCGTCCGGCTCTGGAAACACCATATATTTT.

J is TRBJ2-7 and V is TRBV7-2, with 10 bases that match TRBD1. The germline V gene has CDR1 SGHTA and CDR2 FQGNSA. V shed 2 bases, J shed 4 bases, and the junction held 5 bases outside the gene matches. CDR3 length equals 15 residues. For the CDR3, the DNA is TGTGCCAGCAGCTTATCCACGGACAGGGGGTACGAGCAGTACTTC. Residues: CASSLSTDRGYEQYF.

This chain links TRBV4-3 with TRBJ1-3, with a possible D match to TRBD1 (6 bases). Trimming removed 5 bases at V and 1 base at J, with 18 bases between. CDR1 LGHNA and CDR2 YSLEER come from the germline V gene. The CDR3 consists of 17 residues. The CDR3 region is CASSTVVGQTSGNTIYF. CDR3 nucleotides: TGCGCCAGCAGCACCGTAGTAGGACAGACTTCTGGAAACACCATATATTTT.

The gene calls are TRBV30 and TRBJ1-2; a weak D match, TRBD1 (6 bases). The CDR3 contains 12 residues. Germline-derived CDR1 and CDR2 are GTSNPN and SVGIG (reference sequence). Trimming took off 2 bases at V and 5 bases at J, with 9 bases between the two ends. CDR3 in amino acids: CAWSLDSYGYTF. The CDR3 DNA reads as TGTGCCTGGAGTCTGGACAGTTATGGCTACACCTTC.

The V call is TRBV6-5, the J call TRBJ1-4, with D possibly matching TRBD1 (5 bases). V was cut by 2 bases and J by 6 bases, with 10 bases left in between. The germline CDR1 and CDR2 sequences are MNHEY and SVGAGI. This CDR3 has 14 residues. DNA for the CDR3: TGTGCCAGCAGTTACGGGGGGTCGGATGAAAAACTGTTTTTT. Translation: CASSYGGSDEKLFF.

This chain joins TRBV19 and TRBJ2-5; 7 nucleotides agree with TRBD1. CDR1 is LNHDA, CDR2 SQIVND, per germline (reference sequence). The CDR3 covers 14 residues. The junction had 7 bases not matched to a gene; V was cut back by 5 bases and J by 4 bases. DNA for the CDR3: TGTGCCAGTAGTCCAAGGGGGCTCGGAGAGACCCAGTACTTC. This sequence encodes CASSPRGLGETQYF.

The genes are TRBV10-2 and TRBJ1-2; 8 positions match TRBD1. CDR1 is WSHSY and CDR2 is SAAADI in the germline V gene. The CDR3 loop spans 15 amino acids. Unmatched junction bases numbered 14, after V lost 6 bases and J lost 8 bases. In DNA form, the CDR3 reads TGCGCCAGCAGCCTCGTTGAGACAGGGGCGCGAGGCTACACCTTC. Its translation is CASSLVETGARGYTF.

The genes are TRBV5-1 and TRBJ2-7; 10 bases match TRBD1. The CDR3 runs 17 residues. V was pared by 0 bases and J by 1 base, with 7 bases of the junction left unmatched. The germline gives CDR1 SGHRS, CDR2 YFSETQ. The CDR3 nucleotides are TGCGCCAGCAGCTTGGCAGAGGCGGGACAGGGGTCCTACGAGCAGTACTTC. Protein product: CASSLAEAGQGSYEQYF.

This chain connects TRBV4-3 to TRBJ1-2; D is unresolved. This CDR3 is built from 13 residues. Germline CDR1 LGHNA, CDR2 YSLEER. Trimming stripped 3 bases from V and 2 bases from J, with 7 bases between. CDR3 DNA sequence: TGCGCCAGCAGCCACGAGAGGAACTATGGCTACACCTTC. It is translated as CASSHERNYGYTF.

V is TRBV5-1 and J is TRBJ1-4; D may be TRBD1 (6 bases). Trimming left V 4 bases short and J 2 bases short, with 9 bases between. Per the germline V gene, CDR1 is SGHRS and CDR2 is YFSETQ. CDR3 length equals 14 residues. The CDR3 loop reads CASSPTGTNEKLFF. The DNA for the CDR3 is TGCGCCAGCAGCCCTACAGGGACTAATGAAAAACTGTTTTTT.

The chain carries TRBV5-1 and TRBJ2-7; D gene ambiguous. Germline V lookup: CDR1 SGHRS, CDR2 YFSETQ. Trimming stripped 1 base from V and 3 bases from J, with 8 bases between. The CDR3 covers 13 residues. CDR3 in DNA: TGCGCCAGCAGCTTGTCCCAATTCTACGAGCAGTACTTC. It encodes CASSLSQFYEQYF.

J is TRBJ2-1 and V is TRBV11-3; the match to TRBD1 covers 9 bases. This CDR3 region has 16 residues. The germline V gene encodes CDR1 SGHNT and CDR2 YENEEA. Trimming at V came to 3 bases and at J to 2 bases, leaving 5 bases not matched to a gene. This chain's CDR3 is CASSLRGQGPYNEQFF. In DNA form, the CDR3 reads TGTGCCAGCAGCTTGAGGGGACAGGGCCCCTACAATGAGCAGTTCTTC.

In this sample, this clone turned up a few times. The chain employs TRBV14 and TRBJ2-1; D is possibly TRBD2 (5 bases). Per the germline V gene, CDR1 is SGHDN and CDR2 is FVKESK. The CDR3 sequence is 13 residues long. The germline V and J ends were trimmed by 4 bases and 7 bases, with 11 bases remaining between them. The CDR3 reads CASSLRGANEQFF. The CDR3, as DNA: TGTGCCAGCAGCCTCCGGGGAGCGAATGAGCAGTTCTTC.

J is TRBJ1-4 and V is TRBV6-6; D may be TRBD1 (5 bases). Trimming took off 6 bases at V and 6 bases at J, with 17 bases between the two ends. CDR3 length: 15 amino acids. Germline CDR1 MNHNY, CDR2 SVGAGI (reference sequence). The CDR3 bases are TGTGCCAGCAGGTACCTTGGGGCGGCGGATGAAAAACTGTTTTTT. Translated: CASRYLGAADEKLFF.

This chain links TRBV12-5 with TRBJ1-2; D is unresolved. Trimming removed 5 bases from V and 4 bases from J, with 11 bases in between. CDR1 and CDR2 (germline): LGHNT, FRNRAP. The CDR3 is 13 amino acids. Written as DNA, the CDR3 is TGTGCTAGTGGTGATATAGGGAGCTATGGCTACACCTTC. It is translated as CASGDIGSYGYTF.

The V gene is TRBV14, the J gene TRBJ2-5, with a weak D call TRBD1 (5 bases). Between the trimmed V and J ends, which lost 2 bases and 8 bases, there was a span of 6 bases. Germline loops: CDR1 SGHDN, CDR2 FVKESK. The CDR3 loop spans 11 amino acids. CDR3 sequence reads: CASSQQGTQYF. Here the CDR3 DNA reads TGTGCCAGCAGCCAACAGGGTACCCAGTACTTC. The full variable domain, its missing parts supplied by reference TRBV14 and TRBJ2-5, is EAGVTQFPSHSVIEKGQTVTLRCDPISGHDNLYWYRRVMGKEIKFLLHFVKESKQDESGMPNNRFLAERTGGTYSTLKVQPAELEDSGVYFCASSQQGTQYFGPGTRLLVL.

This clone has only one observation. This sequence joins TRBV6-6 and TRBJ2-5, with D maybe TRBD1 (5 bases). The CDR3 length is 16 residues. Germline loops: CDR1 MNHNY, CDR2 SVGAGI (reference sequence). Trimming pared 7 bases from V and 2 bases from J, leaving 20 bases between. CDR3 DNA sequence: TGTGCCAGCACATCTAGGTCGTGGGCAGGGCAAGAGACCCAGTACTTC. Encoded protein: CASTSRSWAGQETQYF.

Only a few counts were recorded for this clone. The V call is TRBV11-3, the J call TRBJ1-1; no firm D call. Germline-derived CDR1 and CDR2 are SGHNT and YENEEA. The CDR3 runs to 12 residues. V lost 7 bases to trimming and J lost 8 bases, with 14 bases between them. CDR3 coding DNA: TGTGCCAGCACCTTCGCAGTGGGCGAAGCTTTCTTT. Residues: CASTFAVGEAFF.

The J gene is TRBJ2-7, the V gene TRBV2; TRBD2 agrees at 13 bases. V lost 6 bases and J lost 6; bases outside the gene matches: 5. The V gene's germline CDR1 is SNHLY and CDR2 FYNNEI. The length of the CDR3 is 14 residues. CDR3 nucleotides: TGTGCCAGCAGGGGGACTAGCGGGAATCGCGAGCAGTACTTC. Translated, it gives CASRGTSGNREQYF.

This sequence joins TRBV6-5 and TRBJ1-2, with TRBD1 identical over 8 bases. V trimming: 4 bases; J trimming: 6 bases; junction bases outside the gene matches: 4. Germline CDR1 reads MNHEY; CDR2 reads SVGAGI. The CDR3 consists of 13 residues. DNA for the CDR3: TGTGCCAGCAGTTCCCTGACAGGGGATGGCTACACCTTC. Protein sequence: CASSSLTGDGYTF.

V usage is TRBV6-5 and J usage is TRBJ2-7; 7 positions agree with TRBD1. The CDR3 totals 15 residues. The V segment lost 0 bases and the J segment 1 base; nucleotides outside the gene matches: 3. In germline, CDR1 is MNHEY, CDR2 SVGAGI. As DNA, the CDR3 is TGTGCCAGCAGTTACTCGGGACAGAGATCCTACGAGCAGTACTTC. Translation: CASSYSGQRSYEQYF.

Here the CDR3 DNA reads TGTGCCAGCAGCCCACTAGATGGGAAAGGCTACGAGCAGTACTTC. Amino acid sequence: CASSPLDGKGYEQYF. This sequence joins TRBV6-6 and TRBJ2-7; TRBD2 might be the D (5 bases). The V and J ends lost 6 bases and 3 bases respectively, with 18 bases between them. The CDR3 totals 15 residues. Germline assignment: CDR1 MNHNY and CDR2 SVGAGI (reference sequence).

The chain employs TRBV6-6 and TRBJ2-7, with 10 bases matching TRBD1. CDR1 is MNHNY and CDR2 is SVGAGI in the germline V gene (reference sequence). CDR3 length: 16 residues. Germline trimming cut 4 bases from V and 6 bases from J; bases unmatched to any gene: 12. CDR3 nucleotides: TGTGCCAGCAGTTTGCCAACCGGGACAGGGGACAGCGAGCAGTACTTC. Amino acids: CASSLPTGTGDSEQYF.

This chain connects TRBV5-6 to TRBJ2-5; possibly TRBD1 for D (5 bases). V was pared by 5 bases and J by 2 bases, with 10 bases between. Germline CDR1 and CDR2: SGHDT and YYEEEE. The CDR3 sequence is 13 residues long. In DNA form, the CDR3 reads TGTGCCAGCAGTCAGGGAACGCAAGAGACCCAGTACTTC. Its translation: CASSQGTQETQYF. Combining the CDR3 with reference TRBV5-6 and TRBJ2-5 gives the whole variable domain DAGVTQSPTHLIKTRGQQVTLRCSPKSGHDTVSWYQQALGQGPQFIFQYYEEEERQRGNFPDRFSGHQFPNYSSELNVNALLLGDSALYLCASSQGTQETQYFGPGTRLLVL.

The V and J genes are TRBV5-4 and TRBJ1-2; 9 nucleotides line up with TRBD1. Looked up from germline, CDR1 is SGHNT and CDR2 is YYREEE (reference sequence). This CDR3 is 16 amino acids long. The J segment lost 3 bases and the V segment lost 3 bases, leaving 9 bases of the junction unmatched. The CDR3, as DNA: TGTGCCAGCAGCTCTACAGGGGGCGCCGGCTACTATGGCTACACCTTC. This sequence encodes CASSSTGGAGYYGYTF. Drawing the rest from reference TRBV5-4 and TRBJ1-2, the complete variable domain is ETGVTQSPTHLIKTRGQQVTLRCSSQSGHNTVSWYQQALGQGPQFIFQYYREEENGRGNFPPRFSGLQFPNYSSELNVNALELDDSALYLCASSSTGGAGYYGYTFGSGTRLTVV.

The genes are TRBV19 and TRBJ1-6; D not resolved. Trimming cost V 5 bases and J 0 bases, with 11 bases left between them. Germline V gives CDR1 LNHDA, CDR2 SQIVND (reference sequence). The CDR3 loop spans 16 amino acids. The CDR3 sequence: CASSPAWSSYNSPLHF. The CDR3 nucleotides read TGTGCCAGTAGTCCCGCCTGGAGCTCCTATAATTCACCCCTCCACTTT.

V gene TRBV6-1 combines with J gene TRBJ2-7; unclear D gene. This CDR3 is 13 amino acids long. The V end lost 10 bases, the J end lost 0 bases, and 13 bases lay between the germline ends. Germline CDR1 reads MNHNS; CDR2 reads SASEGT. The DNA of the CDR3 is TGTGCCACCTACCTTAGGAGCTCCTACGAGCAGTACTTC. This sequence encodes CATYLRSSYEQYF.

The chain is built from TRBV7-6 and TRBJ2-1, with 8 positions matching TRBD2. CDR3 length equals 16 residues. The V segment lost 5 bases and the J segment 4 bases; nucleotides outside the gene matches: 10. Germline CDR1 is SGHVS and CDR2 is FNYEAQ. The CDR3 region is CASSRLGERGYNEQFF. CDR3 sequence (DNA): TGTGCCAGCAGCCGGTTGGGGGAGCGGGGGTACAATGAGCAGTTCTTC.

This clone was detected only a few times. The V and J genes are TRBV30 and TRBJ1-1, with a possible D match to TRBD1 (6 bases). Trimming cost V 5 bases and J 10 bases, with 17 bases left between them. The V gene's germline CDR1 is GTSNPN and CDR2 SVGIG (reference sequence). The CDR3 runs 12 residues. CDR3 DNA: TGTGCCTGGCACGCGGGGGCGCGTCGAGCTTTCTTT. It specifies CAWHAGARRAFF.

The chain recombines TRBV9 with TRBJ1-2; 7 bases are a match to TRBD1. V dropped 4 bases and J dropped 3; count of bases not matched to a gene: 9. From germline, CDR1 is SGDLS and CDR2 YYNGEE. The length of the CDR3 is 15 residues. CDR3 sequence (DNA): TGTGCCAGCAGCACACCCCAGGGGGGTTACTATGGCTACACCTTC. Its translation is CASSTPQGGYYGYTF.